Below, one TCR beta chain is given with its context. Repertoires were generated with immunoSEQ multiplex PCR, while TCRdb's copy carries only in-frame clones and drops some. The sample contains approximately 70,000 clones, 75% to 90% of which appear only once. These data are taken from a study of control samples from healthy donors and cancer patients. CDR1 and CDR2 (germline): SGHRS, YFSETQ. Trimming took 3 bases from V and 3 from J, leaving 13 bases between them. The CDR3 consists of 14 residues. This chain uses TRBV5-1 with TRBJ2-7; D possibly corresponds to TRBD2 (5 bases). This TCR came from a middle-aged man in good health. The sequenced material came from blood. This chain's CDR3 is CASSSRRGYYEQYF. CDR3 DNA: TGCGCCAGCAGCTCTAGACGGGGTTACTACGAGCAGTACTTC.